This record looks at one T cell receptor beta chain sequence and its context. The antigen is unknown. Regions amplified from RNA transcripts were the TCR beta CDR3 regions. The study used the HTBI primer set for a first-round RT-PCR of the TCR CDR3. TCRdb processed the multiplex PCR reads anew with MiXCR; each CDR3 protein has one entry. Of 650,000 to 750,000 distinct CDR3 sequences in the sample, 14% are singletons; the top ten hold roughly a tenth. The CDR3 loop spans 15 amino acids. Germline V CDR1 and CDR2: SGHAT, FQNNGV. V was trimmed by 4 bases and J by 10 bases, leaving 17 bases between them. These data are taken from a study of T cells in Graves' hyperthyroidism and ophthalmopathy. Background on the study: Staff took peripheral blood when the initial diagnosis was made, before any treatment began. Notes on the study in general: Peripheral blood also featured most of the thyroid clonotypes expanded above 0.001. Prediction of ophthalmopathy progression came a median around 6.5 months pre-onset.

This receptor was identified in a woman younger than 30 with Graves' hyperthyroidism. This chain uses TRBV11-2 with TRBJ1-6, with D perhaps matching TRBD1 (5 bases). The sequenced sample consisted of blood. CDR3 bases: TGTGCCAGCAGCTGGCGGGACTCCCTAGTGTCACCCCTCCACTTT. It yields the protein CASSWRDSLVSPLHF.